Given below is one TCR beta chain in context. Its cognate antigen is unknown. Each CDR3 protein is one row after TCRdb ran MiXCR on the 5' RACE reads. Counted here are under 300,000 distinct CDR3 sequences, roughly 6.2% occurring once; the ten biggest clones make up roughly 1%. The record originates from a study of T cells after yellow fever vaccination. Study information: The SMART-Seq v4 Ultra Low Input method served to prepare the low-cell-number fractions.

General observations from the study: Though it reached lower strength, the secondary response hit its peak faster, day 5 versus 15.

The CDR3 consists of 14 residues. Germline V gene sequence: CDR1 LGHDT, CDR2 YNNKEL (reference sequence). Trimming took 4 bases from V and 5 from J, leaving 14 bases between them. The sequence came from a man between 25 and 39 years old who received the YFV17D yellow fever vaccine. The specimen comprised CD4+ T cells sorted from PBMCs, sampled on the day of the yellow fever booster vaccination. This chain links TRBV3-1 with TRBJ2-5, with D possibly TRBD1 on 5 matching bases. The CDR3 DNA follows: TGTGCCAGCAGCCCGACCGCCAGGGTGGAGACCCAGTACTTC. Protein: CASSPTARVETQYF.